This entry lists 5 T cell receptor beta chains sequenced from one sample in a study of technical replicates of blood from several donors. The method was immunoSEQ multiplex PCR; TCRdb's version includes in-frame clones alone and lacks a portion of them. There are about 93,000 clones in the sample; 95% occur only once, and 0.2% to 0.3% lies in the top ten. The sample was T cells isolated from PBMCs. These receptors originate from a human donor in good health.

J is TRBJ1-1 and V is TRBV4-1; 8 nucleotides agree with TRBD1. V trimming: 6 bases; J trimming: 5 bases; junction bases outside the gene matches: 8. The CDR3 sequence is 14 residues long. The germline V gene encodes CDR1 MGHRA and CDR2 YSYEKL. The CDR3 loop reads CASRRQGLSTEAFF. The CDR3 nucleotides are TGCGCCAGCAGACGACAGGGGCTGAGTACTGAAGCTTTCTTT.

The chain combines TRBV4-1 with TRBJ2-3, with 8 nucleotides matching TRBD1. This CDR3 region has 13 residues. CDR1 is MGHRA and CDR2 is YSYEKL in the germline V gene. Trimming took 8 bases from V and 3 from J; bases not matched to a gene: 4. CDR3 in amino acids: CASGDRLTDTQYF. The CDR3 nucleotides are TGCGCCAGCGGGGACAGGCTAACAGATACGCAGTATTTT.

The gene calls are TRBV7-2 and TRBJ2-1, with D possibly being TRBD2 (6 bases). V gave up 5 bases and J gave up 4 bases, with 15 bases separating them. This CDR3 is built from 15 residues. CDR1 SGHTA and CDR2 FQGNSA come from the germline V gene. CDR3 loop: CASSKPPGEYNEQFF. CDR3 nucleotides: TGTGCCAGCAGCAAGCCTCCGGGGGAGTACAATGAGCAGTTCTTC.

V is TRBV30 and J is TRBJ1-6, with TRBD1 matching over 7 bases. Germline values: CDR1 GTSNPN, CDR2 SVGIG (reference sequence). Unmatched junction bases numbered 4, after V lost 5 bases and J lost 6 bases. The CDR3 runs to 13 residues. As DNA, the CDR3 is TGTGCCTGGGGGGGACAGACTAATTCACCCCTCCACTTT. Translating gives CAWGGQTNSPLHF.

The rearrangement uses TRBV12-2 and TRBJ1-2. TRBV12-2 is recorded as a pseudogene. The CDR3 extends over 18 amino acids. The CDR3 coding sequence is TGTGCAAGTCGCTTAGCGGGTGACAAGTCGACACGGGGGTATGGCTACACCTTC. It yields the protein CASRLAGDKSTRGYGYTF.